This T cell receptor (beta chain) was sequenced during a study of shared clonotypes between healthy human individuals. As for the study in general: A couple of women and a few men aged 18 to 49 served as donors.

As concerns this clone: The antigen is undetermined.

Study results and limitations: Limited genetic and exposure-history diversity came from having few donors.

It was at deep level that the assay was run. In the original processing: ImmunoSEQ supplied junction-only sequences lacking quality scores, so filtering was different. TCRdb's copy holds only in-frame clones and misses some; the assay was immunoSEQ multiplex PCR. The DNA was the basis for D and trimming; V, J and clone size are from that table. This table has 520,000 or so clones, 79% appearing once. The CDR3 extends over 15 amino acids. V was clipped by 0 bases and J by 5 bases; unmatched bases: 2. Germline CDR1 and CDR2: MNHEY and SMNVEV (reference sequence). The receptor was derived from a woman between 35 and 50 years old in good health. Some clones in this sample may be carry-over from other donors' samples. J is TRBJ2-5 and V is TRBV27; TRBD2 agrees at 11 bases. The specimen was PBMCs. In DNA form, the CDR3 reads TGTGCCAGCAGTTTATCACTAGCGGGAGTGGAGACCCAGTACTTC. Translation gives CASSLSLAGVETQYF.